One TCR beta chain is described in this entry. The repertoire was sequenced with immunoSEQ multiplex PCR; TCRdb's copy has only in-frame clones and lacks some. The sample lists 70,000 or so clones, around 90% occurring once. The time point denotes: pretreatment peripheral blood. This sample was included in a study of PD-L1 blockade in urothelial cancer. The germline gives CDR1 SGHNT, CDR2 YENEEA. V was clipped by 3 bases and J by 6 bases, with 6 bases between them. The CDR3 covers 12 residues. Material: PBMCs, obtained around atezolizumab (anti-PD-L1) treatment. The chain uses TRBV11-3 and TRBJ2-1; perhaps TRBD2 as D (6 bases). The source is a man in his 70s with urothelial cancer. CDR3 loop: CASSLTSNEQFF. The CDR3 region has the DNA TGTGCCAGCAGCTTGACTAGCAATGAGCAGTTCTTC.